Listed here are 13 T cell receptor beta chains from one sample, sequenced in a study of molecular identifiers for immune sequencing clone quantification. TCRdb re-called the PCR reads with MiXCR, one entry per CDR3 protein. The sample gives around 460,000 distinct CDR3 sequences, about 25% of which show up once; 0.7% to 0.9% is in the top ten. Sequenced input: naive CD8+ T cells from blood, with Jurkat cell RNA spiked in. The subset: FACS-sorted CD8+CD4-CCR7+CD45RA+ naive T cells. The receptors stem from a human donor in good health. Some libraries in this study had Jurkat cell RNA spiked in.

This chain joins TRBV7-9 and TRBJ2-7; TRBD2 might be the D (6 bases). The CDR3 loop spans 16 amino acids. The V end lost 5 bases, the J end lost 3 bases, and 20 bases lay between the germline ends. CDR1 is SEHNR and CDR2 is FQNEAQ in the germline V gene (reference sequence). CDR3 sequence (DNA): TGTGCCAGCAGCCCGGTTGGAGGGTACAAATACTACGAGCAGTACTTC. It codes for CASSPVGGYKYYEQYF. The whole variable domain, filled in from reference TRBV7-9 and TRBJ2-7, reads DTGVSQNPRHKITKRGQNVTFRCDPISEHNRLYWYRQTLGQGPEFLTYFQNEAQLEKSRLLSDRFSAERPKGSFSTLEIQRTEQGDSAMYLCASSPVGGYKYYEQYFGPGTRLTVT.

The rearrangement uses TRBV30 and TRBJ2-7; D might be TRBD2 (5 bases). Germline loops: CDR1 GTSNPN, CDR2 SVGIG (reference sequence). The CDR3 is 12 residues long. Trimming pared 1 base from V and 2 bases from J, leaving 6 bases between. The CDR3 region is CAWSGRTYEQYF. The CDR3 DNA sequence: TGTGCCTGGAGTGGGAGGACCTACGAGCAGTACTTC.

There are a few counts of this clonotype. The J gene is TRBJ2-7, the V gene TRBV19, with D uncertain. Germline lookup yields CDR1 LNHDA and CDR2 SQIVND (reference sequence). There are 13 residues in the CDR3. Deletions cut 1 base from V and 3 bases from J, with 7 bases between. The CDR3 bases are TGTGCCAGTAGTATAGGGGCCTTCTACGAGCAGTACTTC. It translates to CASSIGAFYEQYF.

This clonotype appeared a few times. The gene calls are TRBV9 and TRBJ2-2, with 8 bases matching TRBD1. CDR3 size: 17 residues. V was pared by 2 bases and J by 2 bases, with 8 bases of the junction left unmatched. The germline V gene has CDR1 SGDLS and CDR2 YYNGEE. CDR3: CASSVQDRGLNTGELFF. The CDR3 nucleotides read TGTGCCAGCAGCGTTCAAGACAGGGGATTAAACACCGGGGAGCTGTTTTTT.

For this clonotype: This CDR3 is missing its conserved last phenylalanine or tryptophan, likely due to a read error. This rearrangement joins TRBV27 to TRBJ1-5, with TRBD1 as a possible D gene (5 bases). Per germline, CDR1 MNHEY and CDR2 SMNVEV (reference sequence). The V end was cut by 3 bases, the J end by 6 bases, with 15 bases between. CDR3 length equals 15 residues. The CDR3 nucleotides are TGTGCCAGCAGTTTGATGGGACGTACAGGTCAGCCCCAGCATCTT. Translated, it gives CASSLMGRTGQPQHL.

On this clonotype itself: At one end the junction does not follow the germline gene, possibly because of a read error. The chain has TRBV7-8 and TRBJ2-7; 8 bases match TRBD2. CDR3 length: 14 residues. The germline V gene encodes CDR1 SGHVS and CDR2 FQNEAQ. The CDR3 DNA follows: TGTCCCAGCAGCTTACTTTCGGGGGGGGGCGAGCAGTACTTC. It yields the protein CPSSLLSGGGEQYF.

The genes are TRBV2 and TRBJ2-3, with D uncertain. V lost 2 bases, J lost 0 bases, and 9 bases lay in between. This CDR3 region has 15 residues. CDR1 is SNHLY and CDR2 is FYNNEI in the germline V gene. DNA for the CDR3: TGTGCCAGCAGTGAATGGGGAACCAGCACAGATACGCAGTATTTT. Translating it yields CASSEWGTSTDTQYF.

Only a few counts were recorded for this clonotype. The CDR3: CASSFGAGGYEQYF. CDR3 DNA sequence: TGTGCCAGCAGCTTTGGAGCGGGAGGGTACGAGCAGTACTTC. This sequence joins TRBV7-9 and TRBJ2-7; 10 bases align to TRBD2. CDR1 and CDR2 from the germline V gene are SEHNR and FQNEAQ (reference sequence). There are 14 residues in the CDR3. With 3 bases clipped from V and 4 bases from J, the junction kept 3 bases outside the gene matches.

This clonotype appeared a few times. V and J are TRBV4-3 and TRBJ2-7; 9 nucleotides align to TRBD2. The J segment lost 7 bases and the V segment lost 1 base, leaving 8 bases of the junction unmatched. Germline V gene lookup returns CDR1 LGHNA and CDR2 YSLEER. There are 15 residues in the CDR3. CDR3 sequence: CASSQGGTSPIEQYF. CDR3 DNA: TGCGCCAGCAGCCAAGGAGGGACTAGCCCAATAGAGCAGTACTTC.

This clonotype was seen only a few times. The chain uses TRBV7-9 and TRBJ2-7, with 8 nucleotides matching TRBD1. The length of the CDR3 is 15 residues. Per germline, CDR1 SEHNR and CDR2 FQNEAQ (reference sequence). Losses at the gene ends were 0 bases for V and 5 bases for J; bases not matched to a gene: 6. The CDR3 reads CASSLAGTGLHEQYF. The CDR3 DNA reads TGTGCCAGCAGCTTAGCCGGGACAGGACTGCACGAGCAGTACTTC. Full variable domain (outside the CDR3, taken from reference TRBV7-9 and TRBJ2-7): DTGVSQNPRHKITKRGQNVTFRCDPISEHNRLYWYRQTLGQGPEFLTYFQNEAQLEKSRLLSDRFSAERPKGSFSTLEIQRTEQGDSAMYLCASSLAGTGLHEQYFGPGTRLTVT.

The V gene is TRBV12-3 or TRBV12-4, the J gene TRBJ1-5; perhaps TRBD1 as D (5 bases). The length of the CDR3 is 15 residues. V shed 3 bases and J shed 2 bases, with 11 bases lying between them. The CDR3 DNA is TGTGCCAGCAGTTTGCAGGGAGGGGGCAATCAGCCCCAGCATTTT. Translated: CASSLQGGGNQPQHF.

On this clonotype itself: This may arise from a read error, as a much more abundant clone is one base away. The V call is TRBV5-1, the J call TRBJ2-7; D is perhaps TRBD1 or TRBD2 (5 bases each). The V gene's germline CDR1 is SGHRS and CDR2 YFSETQ. Trimming stripped 3 bases from V and 4 bases from J, with 11 bases between. The CDR3 sequence is 13 residues long. The CDR3 DNA reads TGCGCCAGCAGCTCGGGCAGGGAGTACGAGCAGTACTTC. It translates to CASSSGREYEQYF. The full variable domain, rest sourced from reference TRBV5-1 and TRBJ2-7, is KAGVTQTPRYLIKTRGQQVTLSCSPISGHRSVSWYQQTPGQGLQFLFEYFSETQRNKGNFPGRFSGRQFSNSRSEMNVSTLELGDSALYLCASSSGREYEQYFGPGTRLTVT.

This clonotype was recorded at least ten times. J is TRBJ1-1 and V is TRBV14; D gene unclear. The CDR3 covers 13 residues. The germline V gene has CDR1 SGHDN and CDR2 FVKESK. Trimming cost V 3 bases and J 3 bases, with 8 bases left between them. As DNA, the CDR3 is TGTGCCAGCAGCCACCCGCCCGACACTGAAGCTTTCTTT. Protein product: CASSHPPDTEAFF.